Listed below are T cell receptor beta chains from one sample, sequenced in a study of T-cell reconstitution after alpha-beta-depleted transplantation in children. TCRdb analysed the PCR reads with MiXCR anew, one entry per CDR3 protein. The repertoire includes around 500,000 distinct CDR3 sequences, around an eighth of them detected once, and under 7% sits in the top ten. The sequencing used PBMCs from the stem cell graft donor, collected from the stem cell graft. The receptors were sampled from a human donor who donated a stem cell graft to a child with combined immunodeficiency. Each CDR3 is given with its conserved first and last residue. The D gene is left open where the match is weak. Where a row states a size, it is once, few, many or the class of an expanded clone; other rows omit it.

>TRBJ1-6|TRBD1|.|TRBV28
TGTGCCAGTACATCCCCTGGGACAGAAAATAATTCACCCCTCCACTTT
CASTSPGTENNSPLHF
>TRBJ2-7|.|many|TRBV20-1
TGCAGTGCTAGTATGAGGGAACACGAGCAGTACTTC
CSASMREHEQYF
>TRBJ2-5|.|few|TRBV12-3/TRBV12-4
TGTGCCAGCAGTTTGCGGATCCAAGAGACCCAGTACTTC
CASSLRIQETQYF
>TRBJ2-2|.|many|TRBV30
TGTGCCTGGAAGCCCACCAGGGCCGGGGAGCTGTTTTTT
CAWKPTRAGELFF
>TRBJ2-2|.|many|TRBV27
TGTGCCAGCAGTTTATATTCGGGAATCACCGGGGAGCTGTTTTTT
CASSLYSGITGELFF
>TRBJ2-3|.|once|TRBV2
TGTGCCAGCAGACCGACCGAAGGGGCAGATACGCAGTATTTT
CASRPTEGADTQYF
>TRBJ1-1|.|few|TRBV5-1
TGCGCCAGCAGCTTGGAACGCAGACAGAACACTGAAGCTTTCTTT
CASSLERRQNTEAFF
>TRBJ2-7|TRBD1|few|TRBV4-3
TGCGCCAGCAGCCGGGACAGAGAGTACGAGCAGTACTTC
CASSRDREYEQYF
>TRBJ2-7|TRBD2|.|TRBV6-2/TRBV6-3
TGTGCCAGCAGTTCTAGTACGGGAGGGCCGGGGTCATGGAGTCCCTACGAGCAGTACTTC
CASSSSTGGPGSWSPYEQYF
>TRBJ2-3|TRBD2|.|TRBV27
TGTGCCAGCACGCCACTAGCGGGGGCACCAAGCACAGATACGCAGTATTTT
CASTPLAGAPSTDTQYF
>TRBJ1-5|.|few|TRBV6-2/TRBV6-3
TGTGCCAGCAGCCCCCTTCAGTATGGGCCCCAGCATTTT
CASSPLQYGPQHF
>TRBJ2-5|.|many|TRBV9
TGTGCCAGCAGCGGCCCGGAGGGTCTTGGGACCCAGTACTTC
CASSGPEGLGTQYF
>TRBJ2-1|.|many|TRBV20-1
TGCAGTGCTAGAGATCCGACTAGAAGGAATGAGCAGTTCTTC
CSARDPTRRNEQFF
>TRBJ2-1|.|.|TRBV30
TGTGCCTGGATCGACCGGGGAGACGGTGAGCAGTTCTTC
CAWIDRGDGEQFF
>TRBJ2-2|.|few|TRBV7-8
TGTGCCAGCAGCGTAACGTGGGCCGGGGAGCTGTTTTTT
CASSVTWAGELFF
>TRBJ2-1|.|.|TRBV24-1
TGTGCCACCAGTCAGTACAATGAGCAGTTCTTC
CATSQYNEQFF
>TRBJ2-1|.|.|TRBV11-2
TGTGCCAGCAGCCGGCCCGGGGAGCAGTTCTTC
CASSRPGEQFF
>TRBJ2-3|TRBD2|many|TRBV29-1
TGCAGCGTTGAAGAAGGGACTAGCGGAGATACGCAGTATTTT
CSVEEGTSGDTQYF
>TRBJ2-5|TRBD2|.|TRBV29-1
TGCAGCGTTGAAGATCTACTAGCGGGAGGGCGGGGGGGAGAGACCCAGTACTTC
CSVEDLLAGGRGGETQYF
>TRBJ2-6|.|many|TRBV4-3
TGCGCCAGCAGCCAAGAAGGGGGCTCTGGGGCCAACGTCCTGACTTTC
CASSQEGGSGANVLTF
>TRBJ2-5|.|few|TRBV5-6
TGTGCCAGCAGCTTGAATGCAGGTCTATTGGAGACCCAGTACTTC
CASSLNAGLLETQYF
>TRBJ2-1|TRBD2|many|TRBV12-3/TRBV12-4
TGTGCCAGCAGCACTAGCCTTTTGGGAGCGGGGGAGGGCAATGAGCAGTTCTTC
CASSTSLLGAGEGNEQFF
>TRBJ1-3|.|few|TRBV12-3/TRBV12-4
TGTGCCAGCAGTTTAGCGCGCATTACCTCTGGAAACACCATATATTTT
CASSLARITSGNTIYF
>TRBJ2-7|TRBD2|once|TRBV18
TGTGCCAGCTCATCCGGGACTAGCGGGACCTACGAGCAGTACTTC
CASSSGTSGTYEQYF
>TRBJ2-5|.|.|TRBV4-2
TGTGCCAGCAGCTGGGGACTCCCAGAGACCCAGTACTTC
CASSWGLPETQYF
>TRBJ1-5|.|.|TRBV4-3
TGCGCCAGCAGCCAAGATTTGGGAACTCGGCAGCCCCAGCATTTT
CASSQDLGTRQPQHF
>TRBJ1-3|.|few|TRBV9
TGTGCCAGCAGCGTAAGGGCAGACTCTGGAAACACCATATATTTT
CASSVRADSGNTIYF
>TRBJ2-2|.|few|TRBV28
TGTGCCAGCAGTTTACGGACGGATAACACCGGGGAGCTGTTTTTT
CASSLRTDNTGELFF
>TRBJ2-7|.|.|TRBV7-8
TGTGCCAGCAGCTTAGCGCAGGCGAGCTCCTACGAGCAGTACTTC
CASSLAQASSYEQYF
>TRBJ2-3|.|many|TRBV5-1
TGCGCCAGCACCCTAGAGAGAGATACGCAGTATTTT
CASTLERDTQYF
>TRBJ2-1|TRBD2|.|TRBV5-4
TGTGCCAGCAGCCCAGTCACTAGCGGGAGGGGCCATGAGCAGTTCTTC
CASSPVTSGRGHEQFF
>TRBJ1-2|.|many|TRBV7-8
TGTGCCAGCAGTCAGGGCGGGGCAGCCACTAACTATGGCTACACCTTC
CASSQGGAATNYGYTF
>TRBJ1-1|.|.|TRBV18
TGTGCCAGCTCACCTGGAGGGATGAACACTGAAGCTTTCTTT
CASSPGGMNTEAFF
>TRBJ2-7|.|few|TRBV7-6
TGTGCCAGCAGCTTCGGAGAAAAGAACTACGAGCAGTACTTC
CASSFGEKNYEQYF
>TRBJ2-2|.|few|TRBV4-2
TGTGCCAGCGGCGACTGGGGGGAAGGCGGGGAGCTGTTTTTT
CASGDWGEGGELFF
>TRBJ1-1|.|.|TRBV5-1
TGCGCCAGCAGCTTGGAGAGGTTCGGTGAAGCTTTCTTT
CASSLERFGEAFF
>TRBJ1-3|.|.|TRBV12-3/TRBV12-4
TGTGCCAGCAGTTTAAGGGGATATGGAAACACCATATATTTT
CASSLRGYGNTIYF
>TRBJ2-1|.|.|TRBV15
TGTGCCACCAGCAGAGATAAGGGGACCGACTTCGTTTACAATGAGCAGTTCTTC
CATSRDKGTDFVYNEQFF
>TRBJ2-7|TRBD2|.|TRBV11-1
TGTGCCAGCAGCTTCACTAGCGGGCCACCGGGGTCCGAGCAGTACTTC
CASSFTSGPPGSEQYF
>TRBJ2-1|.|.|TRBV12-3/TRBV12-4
TGTGCCAGCAAACTGACGGTGGATGCGCAGTTCTTC
CASKLTVDAQFF
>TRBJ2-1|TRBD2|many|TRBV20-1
TGCAGTGCTACAGGGTTGGGGACTAGCGGGAGCTCCTACAATGAGCAGTTCTTC
CSATGLGTSGSSYNEQFF
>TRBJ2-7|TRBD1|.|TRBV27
TGTGCCAGCAGATCTAGGACAGGGTGGTCCTACGAGCAGTACTTC
CASRSRTGWSYEQYF
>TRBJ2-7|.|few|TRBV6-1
TGTGCCAGCAGTGAGTTAAGCGCCGGGAGCTTCGACGAGCAGTACTTC
CASSELSAGSFDEQYF
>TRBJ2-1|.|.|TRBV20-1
TGCAGTGCTAGAGTCCCCCCGGTTTGGGGCGGGCTCTACAATGAGCAGTTCTTC
CSARVPPVWGGLYNEQFF
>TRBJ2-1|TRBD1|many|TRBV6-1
TGTGCCAGCAGGAAGGGACAGGGGAACGACAATGAGCAGTTCTTC
CASRKGQGNDNEQFF
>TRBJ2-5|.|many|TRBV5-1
TGCGCCAGCAGCCCTTCCCGGGAGACCCAGTACTTC
CASSPSRETQYF
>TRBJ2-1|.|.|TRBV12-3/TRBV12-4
TGTGCCAGCAGTTTGAGTAGGGACTTTGGCGGACAGTTCTTC
CASSLSRDFGGQFF
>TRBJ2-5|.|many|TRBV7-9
TGTGCCAGCAGCCCCCTTGTGGCTTTCCAAGAGACCCAGTACTTC
CASSPLVAFQETQYF
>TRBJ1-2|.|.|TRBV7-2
TGTGCCAGCAGCCCCCTAGAGGGGCTAGGTGGCTACACCTTC
CASSPLEGLGGYTF
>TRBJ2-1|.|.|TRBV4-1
TGCGCCAGCAGCCAAGGTTGGTCGGTGCCCAATGAGCAGTTCTTC
CASSQGWSVPNEQFF
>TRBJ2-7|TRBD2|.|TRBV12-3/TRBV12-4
TGTGCCAGCAGCCCCGGGGTAGCGGGGGCCTGGGAGCAGTACTTC
CASSPGVAGAWEQYF
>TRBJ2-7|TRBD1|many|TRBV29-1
TGCAGCGCTGGACAGGGGGCAAGCGAGCAGTACTTC
CSAGQGASEQYF
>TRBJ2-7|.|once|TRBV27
TGTGCCAGCAGTCCCACTTCCGACCGGGCCTACGAGCAGTACTTC
CASSPTSDRAYEQYF
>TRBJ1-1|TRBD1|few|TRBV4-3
TGCGCCAGCAGCCAAGGACAGGGGAGCACTGAAGCTTTCTTT
CASSQGQGSTEAFF
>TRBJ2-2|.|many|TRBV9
TGTGCCAGCAGCGTAGAAAGGGCCGGGGAGCTGTTTTTT
CASSVERAGELFF
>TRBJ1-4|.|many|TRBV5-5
TGTGCCAGCAGCTTGAACCCAGCGGGTGAAAAACTGTTTTTT
CASSLNPAGEKLFF
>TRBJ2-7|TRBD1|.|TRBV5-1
TGCGCCAGCCGGCCAACAGGGGAACACTACGAGCAGTACTTC
CASRPTGEHYEQYF
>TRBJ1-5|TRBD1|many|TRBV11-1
TGTGCCAGCAGCTTAGCACCGGGACAGGCGCCATATAGCAATCAGCCCCAGCATTTT
CASSLAPGQAPYSNQPQHF